This is a list of T cell receptor beta chains from one sample in a study of blood T cell repertoires in COVID-19. The data were produced by immunoSEQ multiplex PCR, yet TCRdb's version contains in-frame clones alone and is incomplete. The sample lists about 230,000 clones; roughly 80% were seen once. The sequencing input was peripheral blood. The receptors stem from a woman older than 75 with acute or convalescent COVID-19. The CDR3 runs from the conserved cysteine through the conserved F or W. The D gene is left open where the match is weak. Rows may omit the clone size; those that give it use once, few, many or a size class.

TRBV25-1	14	NA	few	TRBJ1-1	TGTGCCAGCAGTGAATCAGGTATAACCACTGAAGCTTTCTTT	CASSESGITTEAFF
TRBV2	13	NA	once	TRBJ1-2	TGTGCCAGCAGTGCTCAACATAACTATGGCTACACCTTC	CASSAQHNYGYTF
TRBV4-1	17	TRBD2	NA	TRBJ2-3	TGCGCCAGCAGCCAAGTCCCGACTAGCGGGAGGGTAGATACGCAGTATTTT	CASSQVPTSGRVDTQYF
TRBV5-5	14	NA	NA	TRBJ2-5	TGTGCCAGCAGCTTGTTTTCTTCCGGAGAGACCCAGTACTTC	CASSLFSSGETQYF
TRBV2	14	TRBD2	once	TRBJ2-5	TGTGCCAGCGTAGCGGGAGGGTGGAAGGAGACCCAGTACTTC	CASVAGGWKETQYF
TRBV25-1	13	TRBD1	NA	TRBJ2-7	TGTGCCAGCAGTAAAACAGGGGGCTACGAGCAGTACTTC	CASSKTGGYEQYF
TRBV5-1	14	NA	NA	TRBJ2-3	TGCGCCAGCAGCTCCCCAGGGGACGGGGATACGCAGTATTTT	CASSSPGDGDTQYF
TRBV18	14	TRBD2	NA	TRBJ2-1	TGTGCCAGCTCACCAAATCAAGCGGGGTTTGAGCAGTTCTTC	CASSPNQAGFEQFF
TRBV14	14	NA	few	TRBJ1-2	TGTGCCAGCAGCCCACTAATAACAGGGCCCGGCTACACCTTC	CASSPLITGPGYTF
TRBV19	20	NA	NA	TRBJ1-3	TGTGCCAGTAGTTCCCCCGGTGGACATTCCGTTTCAGCCTCTGGAAACACCATATATTTT	CASSSPGGHSVSASGNTIYF
TRBV19	14	NA	NA	TRBJ1-4	TGTGCCAGTAGTATATACAGGCAAGATGAAAAACTGTTTTTT	CASSIYRQDEKLFF
TRBV5-3	15	NA	NA	TRBJ2-5	TGTGCCAGAAGCTTTGTCGGACAGATAGAAGAGACCCAGTACTTC	CARSFVGQIEETQYF
TRBV18	14	NA	once	TRBJ1-1	TGTGCCAGCCACGATCGTCCGGGGGTCGCCGAAGCTTTCTTT	CASHDRPGVAEAFF
TRBV13	17	NA	NA	TRBJ2-1	TGTGCCAGCAGCACCGACCAAGGCGGGGATTCCTACAATGAGCAGTTCTTC	CASSTDQGGDSYNEQFF
TRBV7-2	14	TRBD1	NA	TRBJ1-2	TGTGCCAGCAGCTTAGCGACAGGGTTGAATGGCTACACCTTC	CASSLATGLNGYTF
TRBV3-1/TRBV3-2	16	NA	NA	TRBJ1-6	TGTGCCAGCAGCCTGTGGACAGTTTCTACCGGTTCACCCCTCCACTTT	CASSLWTVSTGSPLHF
TRBV4-1	15	NA	few	TRBJ2-7	TGCGCCAGCAGCCAAGCGGCGGTTGGCTCCTACGAGCAGTACTTC	CASSQAAVGSYEQYF
TRBV6-5	15	TRBD1	few	TRBJ1-6	TGTGCCAGCAGAGGACAGGGGTCCTATAATTCACCCCTCCACTTT	CASRGQGSYNSPLHF
TRBV28	15	TRBD1	NA	TRBJ1-5	TGTGCCAGCAGTATATCGGGACAGGCGTATCAGCCCCAGCATTTT	CASSISGQAYQPQHF
TRBV3-1/TRBV3-2	15	NA	NA	TRBJ1-6	TGTGCCAGCAGCCAAGTTGGCGGATTAAATTCACCCCTCCACTTT	CASSQVGGLNSPLHF
TRBV13	15	NA	NA	TRBJ2-3	TGTGCCAGCAGCCTTGGGACTCCCCCCAGGGATACGCAGTATTTT	CASSLGTPPRDTQYF
TRBV5-1	19	NA	once	TRBJ2-5	TGCGCCCGCAGCTTGGGGGGGGGACAAGGACCCGTATCGTTGGAGACCCAGTACTTC	CARSLGGGQGPVSLETQYF
TRBV3-1/TRBV3-2	15	TRBD1	NA	TRBJ1-4	TGTGCCAGCAGCCACTCGACAGGGATGGGTGAAAAACTGTTTTTT	CASSHSTGMGEKLFF
TRBV5-6	14	TRBD1	NA	TRBJ1-6	TGTGCCAGCAGCTTCGGACAGGGTCCGACACCCCTCCACTTT	CASSFGQGPTPLHF
TRBV10-3	14	NA	NA	TRBJ2-7	TGTGCCATCAGTGGAGAGGACTCCTCCTACGAGCAGTACTTC	CAISGEDSSYEQYF
TRBV3-1/TRBV3-2	14	NA	NA	TRBJ2-1	TGTGCCAGCAGCCAAGATACCGGGAGCAGGGAGCAGTTCTTC	CASSQDTGSREQFF
TRBV6-6	12	NA	NA	TRBJ2-7	TGTGCCAGCAGTTATCGTCCAGACGAGCAGTACTTC	CASSYRPDEQYF
TRBV6-1	15	NA	few	TRBJ2-5	TGTGCCAGCAGTGAAGCGTTTCAGGTTCAAGAGACCCAGTACTTC	CASSEAFQVQETQYF
TRBV19	13	NA	NA	TRBJ1-1	TGTGCCAGTAGTCTACAGGGTGACACTGAAGCTTTCTTT	CASSLQGDTEAFF
TRBV7-2	19	NA	NA	TRBJ1-2	TGTGCCAGCAGCCCTAGGGGTATATGGGGCGGGACGGATAACTATGGCTACACCTTC	CASSPRGIWGGTDNYGYTF
TRBV27	15	TRBD1	NA	TRBJ1-3	TGTGCCAGCAGGGCCCAGGGGGTCTCTGGAAACACCATATATTTT	CASRAQGVSGNTIYF
TRBV10-3	14	NA	NA	TRBJ1-2	TGTGCCATCAGGCCAGGAGGAGGCAACTATGGCTACACCTTC	CAIRPGGGNYGYTF
TRBV7-2	14	NA	NA	TRBJ2-2	TGTGCCAGCAGCTTAAACGGGGACACCGGGGAGCTGTTTTTT	CASSLNGDTGELFF
TRBV11-3	14	NA	NA	TRBJ2-5	TGTGCCAGCAGCCCTAGCCGACTTGAGGAGACCCAGTACTTC	CASSPSRLEETQYF
TRBV7-2	14	TRBD2	NA	TRBJ2-1	TGTGCCAGCAGCGTCGGGGGGGCCAACAATGAGCAGTTCTTC	CASSVGGANNEQFF
TRBV7-8	18	NA	NA	TRBJ2-4	TGTGCCAGCAGCTTACCCTCTATGCGGGGGCCTGGCAAAAACATTCAGTACTTC	CASSLPSMRGPGKNIQYF
TRBV12-2	17	NA	NA	TRBJ1-6	TGTGCAAGTCGCTTAGCGGGGGGGAGCTCCTATAATTCACCCCTCCACTTT	CASRLAGGSSYNSPLHF
TRBV7-2	15	TRBD2	NA	TRBJ2-2	TGTGCCAGCAGCTTAGGACTAGCGCACACCGGGGAGCTGTTTTTT	CASSLGLAHTGELFF
TRBV19	15	NA	NA	TRBJ2-5	TGTGCCAGTAGTATAGATCCCACAACCCAAGAGACCCAGTACTTC	CASSIDPTTQETQYF
TRBV7-6	15	TRBD1	NA	TRBJ1-1	TGTGCCAGCAGCCCCAGACAGGGGACGAACACTGAAGCTTTCTTT	CASSPRQGTNTEAFF
TRBV19	16	TRBD1	NA	TRBJ2-5	TGTGCCAGTAGTCCAACCGGGACAGGGGGCGCGGAGACCCAGTACTTC	CASSPTGTGGAETQYF
TRBV18	17	NA	NA	TRBJ2-2	TGTGCCAGCTCACCAATTTCCAGGACTGCAAACACCGGGGAGCTGTTTTTT	CASSPISRTANTGELFF